This TCR beta chain was captured in a study of cytomegalovirus exposure and HLA in healthy donors. Comments on this clone: The antigen remains unidentified.

Whole-study findings and limits: The tendency of first-cohort TCR clusters to co-occur in the 120 or so validation repertoires was the finding of a later analysis.

Germline V gene data show CDR1 as MNHEY and CDR2 as SMNVEV (reference sequence). The V and J ends lost 0 bases and 4 bases respectively, with 12 bases between them. The CDR3 is 15 amino acids. Some clones are missing from TCRdb's copy, which holds only in-frame ones; the method was immunoSEQ multiplex PCR. The sample consists of almost 200,000 clones, 80% to 85% of them appearing once. The source is a woman aged 30 to 39 in good health and CMV-seronegative. The V call is TRBV27, the J call TRBJ1-2; D is unresolved. The sequenced sample was PBMCs. In nucleotides, the CDR3 is TGTGCCAGCAGTTTATCGGGCCGGCAGGTCTATGGCTACACCTTC. This gives the protein CASSLSGRQVYGYTF.